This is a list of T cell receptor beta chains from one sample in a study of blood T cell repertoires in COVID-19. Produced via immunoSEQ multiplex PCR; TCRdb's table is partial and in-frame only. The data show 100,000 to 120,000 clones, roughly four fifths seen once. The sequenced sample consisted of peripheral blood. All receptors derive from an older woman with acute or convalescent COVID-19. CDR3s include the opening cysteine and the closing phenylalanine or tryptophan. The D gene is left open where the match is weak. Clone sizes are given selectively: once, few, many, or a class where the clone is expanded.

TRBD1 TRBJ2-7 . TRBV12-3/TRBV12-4 TGTGCCAGCAGTCCGACGACAGGGGGCGAGCAGTACTTC CASSPTTGGEQYF
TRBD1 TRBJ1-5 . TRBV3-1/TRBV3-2 TGTGCCAGCAGCCCCCCGTTTCGCCCTTTGCAGGGGGACCGTTATAGCAATCAGCCCCAGCATTTT CASSPPFRPLQGDRYSNQPQHF
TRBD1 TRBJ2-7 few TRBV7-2 TGTGCCAGCAGCCCCCTACGTGGACAGGGGTCCTACGAGCAGTACTTC CASSPLRGQGSYEQYF
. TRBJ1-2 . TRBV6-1 TGTGCCAGCAGTGAAGCCAAAGGGGACGCGGGAGGGGATGGCTACACCTTC CASSEAKGDAGGDGYTF
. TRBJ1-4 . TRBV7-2 TGTGCCAGCAGCTTAGCGTTCAGGGGAGGGAATGAAAAACTGTTTTTT CASSLAFRGGNEKLFF
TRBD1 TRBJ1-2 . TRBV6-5 TGTGCCAGCAGCTTCGGACAGGGAAACTATGGCTACACCTTC CASSFGQGNYGYTF
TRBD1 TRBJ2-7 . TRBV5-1 TGCGCCAGCAGCTTACACCGGGACAGGGGCCGTCTAAGCTCCTACGAGCAGTACTTC CASSLHRDRGRLSSYEQYF
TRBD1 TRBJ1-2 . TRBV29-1 TGCAGCGTAGGACAGGGTAATGGCTACACCTTC CSVGQGNGYTF
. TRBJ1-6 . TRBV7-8 TGTGCCAGCAGCTTAGCGGCAGGACTTTATAATTCACCCCTCCACTTT CASSLAAGLYNSPLHF
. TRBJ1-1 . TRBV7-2 TGTGCCAGCGCTATCCGCATTGTGAACACTGAAGCTTTCTTT CASAIRIVNTEAFF
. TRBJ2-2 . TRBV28 TGTGCCAGCAGTTTGCGGGCGGGGGAGCTGTTTTTT CASSLRAGELFF
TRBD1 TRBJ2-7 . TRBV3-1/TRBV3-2 TGTGCCAGCAGCCACCGGGACAGGGGCGAGCAGTACTTC CASSHRDRGEQYF
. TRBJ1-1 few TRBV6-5 TGTGCCAGCCGGTACGAGACAAACACTGAAGCTTTCTTT CASRYETNTEAFF
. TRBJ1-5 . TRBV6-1 TGTGCCAGCAGTGAAGTAACTCCCAATCAGCCCCAGCATTTT CASSEVTPNQPQHF
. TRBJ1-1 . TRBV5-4 TGTGCCAGCAGCTTGGGGGGTGGGCAGGGCGAAGCTTTCTTT CASSLGGGQGEAFF
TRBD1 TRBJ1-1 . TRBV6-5 TGTGCCAGCCCGCCTGACAGGGGCGGAATAGCTGGAGCTTTCTTT CASPPDRGGIAGAFF
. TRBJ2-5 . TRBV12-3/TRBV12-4 TGTGCCAGCAGCCCAGGGGACCAAGAGACCCAGTACTTC CASSPGDQETQYF
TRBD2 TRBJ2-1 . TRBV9 TGTGCCAGCAGCAGCCTGACTAGCGCGGCTGAGCAGTTCTTC CASSSLTSAAEQFF
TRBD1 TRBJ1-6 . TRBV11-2 TGTGCCAGCAGCACCCGGGACAGCCGCTCACCCCTCCACTTT CASSTRDSRSPLHF
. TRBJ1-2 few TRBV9 TGTGCCAGCAGCCCCGGGGAGGTTGGGGACTACACCTTC CASSPGEVGDYTF